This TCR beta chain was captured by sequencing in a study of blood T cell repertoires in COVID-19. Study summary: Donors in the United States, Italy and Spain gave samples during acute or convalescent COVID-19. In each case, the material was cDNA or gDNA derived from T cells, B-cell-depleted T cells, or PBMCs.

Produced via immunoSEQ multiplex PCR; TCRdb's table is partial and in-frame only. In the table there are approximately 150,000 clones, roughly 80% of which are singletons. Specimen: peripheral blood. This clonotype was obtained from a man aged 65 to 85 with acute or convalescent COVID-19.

The CDR3 spells CATQGQETQYF. CDR3 nucleotide sequence: TGTGCCACACAGGGACAAGAGACCCAGTACTTC. The V and J genes are TRBV24-1 and TRBJ2-5; TRBD1 might be the D (6 bases). The CDR3 is made up of 11 amino acids. Germline V gives CDR1 KGHDR, CDR2 SFDVKD. The V gene lost 10 bases and the J gene lost 2 bases, with 7 bases spanning the gap.